Shown below are 19 T cell receptor beta chains from a single sample sequenced in a study of OX40 agonist ivuxolimab in advanced cancers. Assay: immunoSEQ multiplex PCR; the TCRdb copy retains only in-frame clones and omits some. In the table there are about 120,000 clones, 75% to 90% of which are singletons. The material was CD4+ or CD8+ T cells sorted from blood, obtained in a trial of the OX40 agonist ivuxolimab. The receptors were gathered from an adult with an advanced solid tumor such as melanoma, head and neck, liver or kidney cancer.

V is TRBV7-2 and J is TRBJ2-5; the D gene could be TRBD1 or TRBD2 (5 bases each). Germline values: CDR1 SGHTA, CDR2 FQGNSA. V lost 5 bases and J 5 bases, leaving 15 bases between the germline ends. The CDR3 sequence is 14 residues long. CDR3 nucleotide sequence: TGTGCCAGCAGCCCCAACAGGTGGGGGGAGACCCAGTACTTC. Protein: CASSPNRWGETQYF.

This clone showed up just once. The chain couples TRBV5-4 to TRBJ2-7, with D tentatively TRBD1 (6 bases). Trimming cost V 0 bases and J 4 bases, with 8 bases left between them. Looked up from germline, CDR1 is SGHNT and CDR2 is YYREEE (reference sequence). The CDR3 covers 13 residues. The CDR3 reads CASSLAQGYEQYF. CDR3 nucleotides: TGTGCCAGCAGCTTGGCCCAGGGGTACGAGCAGTACTTC. Using reference TRBV5-4 and TRBJ2-7 for the parts outside the CDR3, the full variable domain is ETGVTQSPTHLIKTRGQQVTLRCSSQSGHNTVSWYQQALGQGPQFIFQYYREEENGRGNFPPRFSGLQFPNYSSELNVNALELDDSALYLCASSLAQGYEQYFGPGTRLTVT.

The chain couples TRBV7-2 to TRBJ2-3; 11 bases are shared with TRBD2. J gave up 4 bases and V 4 bases, and 7 bases lay outside the gene matches. The CDR3 is 16 residues long. CDR1 and CDR2 from the germline V gene are SGHTA and FQGNSA. CDR3 loop: CASSSNLAGGADTQYF. The CDR3 DNA reads TGTGCCAGCAGCTCGAATCTAGCGGGGGGTGCAGATACGCAGTATTTT.

V gene TRBV9 combines with J gene TRBJ1-1, with TRBD1 matching over 9 bases. J was trimmed by 6 bases and V by 4 bases; bases with no gene match: 4. The CDR3 consists of 13 residues. Germline V lookup: CDR1 SGDLS, CDR2 YYNGEE. CDR3: CASSLDRGSEAFF. The CDR3 DNA follows: TGTGCCAGCAGCCTGGACAGGGGATCTGAAGCTTTCTTT.

V usage is TRBV6-1 and J usage is TRBJ2-1; 7 bases are a match to TRBD1. CDR3 length: 15 amino acids. V was pared by 5 bases and J by 7 bases, with 11 bases of the junction left unmatched. Germline V lookup: CDR1 MNHNS, CDR2 SASEGT. CDR3 loop: CASSSRQGGLNEQFF. The CDR3 DNA reads TGTGCCAGCAGTTCCAGACAGGGTGGCTTGAATGAGCAGTTCTTC.

This clone is a singleton in its sample. This sequence joins TRBV7-8 and TRBJ2-5; the match to TRBD2 covers 7 bases. Germline assignment: CDR1 SGHVS and CDR2 FQNEAQ. CDR3 length: 15 residues. After removal of 5 bases from V and 5 bases from J, the junction contained 11 bases not matched to a gene. This CDR3 reads CASSVPGLTAETQYF. The DNA of the CDR3 is TGTGCCAGCAGCGTCCCGGGACTAACGGCCGAGACCCAGTACTTC.

The chain couples TRBV6-5 to TRBJ2-7; 7 positions match TRBD2. In germline, CDR1 is MNHEY, CDR2 SVGAGI. CDR3 size: 15 residues. J gave up 3 bases and V 0 bases, and 5 bases lay outside the gene matches. The CDR3 is CASSYSGGVGYEQYF. DNA of the CDR3: TGTGCCAGCAGTTACTCTGGGGGGGTCGGCTACGAGCAGTACTTC.

The rearrangement uses TRBV29-1 and TRBJ1-1; no firm D call. In germline, CDR1 is SQVTM, CDR2 ANQGSEA. The CDR3 sequence is 12 residues long. V lost 4 bases and J 10 bases, leaving 16 bases between the germline ends. The CDR3 nucleotides read TGCAGCGTTGCTCGCCACGGAACGGGAGCTTTCTTT. Translating it yields CSVARHGTGAFF.

This clone has just one count. The V call is TRBV6-4, the J call TRBJ1-2, with D unresolved. The CDR3 runs 13 residues. Looked up from germline, CDR1 is MRHNA and CDR2 is SNTAGT. V lost 0 bases, J lost 8 bases, and 10 bases lay in between. CDR3 region: CASSDSGVSGYTF. CDR3 nucleotide sequence: TGTGCCAGCAGTGACTCCGGGGTTTCGGGCTACACCTTC.

V gene TRBV19 combines with J gene TRBJ1-5, with D unresolved. The CDR3 runs 15 residues. With 3 bases removed from V and 4 bases from J, the gap between germline ends came to 13 bases. CDR1 is LNHDA, CDR2 SQIVND, per germline (reference sequence). The CDR3 sequence is CASSILHSANQPQHF. The CDR3 nucleotides read TGTGCCAGTAGTATTTTACACAGTGCGAATCAGCCCCAGCATTTT.

This chain joins TRBV7-2 and TRBJ1-4; tentatively, D is TRBD1 (5 bases). Germline V gives CDR1 SGHTA, CDR2 FQGNSA. With 2 bases removed from V and 3 bases from J, the gap between germline ends came to 10 bases. The CDR3 length is 15 residues. The CDR3 region is CASSLLGLPNEKLFF. DNA for the CDR3: TGTGCCAGCAGCTTATTGGGGCTTCCTAATGAAAAACTGTTTTTT.

V gene TRBV6-6 combines with J gene TRBJ2-7; D may correspond to TRBD1 or TRBD2 (6 bases each). The V gene's germline CDR1 is MNHNY and CDR2 SVGAGI (reference sequence). Trimming pared 7 bases from V and 1 base from J, leaving 14 bases between. The CDR3 totals 14 residues. The DNA of the CDR3 is TGTGCCAGCAAAAGGGGGGCAGGGTCCTACGAGCAGTACTTC. Translated: CASKRGAGSYEQYF.

Written as DNA, the CDR3 is TGTGCCACCCAGAGTCCGGGACAGAACTATGGCTACACCTTC. The encoded protein is CATQSPGQNYGYTF. The chain joins TRBV28 to TRBJ1-2, with TRBD1 identical over 7 bases. Trimming cost V 10 bases and J 2 bases; bases outside gene matches: 10. CDR1 is MDHEN, CDR2 SYDVKM, per germline. The CDR3 totals 14 residues.

The chain is built from TRBV7-2 and TRBJ2-2, with unresolved D. There are 14 residues in the CDR3. V lost 1 base, J lost 2 bases, and 5 bases lay in between. CDR1 and CDR2 from the germline V gene are SGHTA and FQGNSA. The CDR3, as DNA: TGTGCCAGCAGCTTAGTGGGAAACACCGGGGAGCTGTTTTTT. It translates to CASSLVGNTGELFF.

This clone was seen once. V gene TRBV28 combines with J gene TRBJ1-3, with D uncertain. CDR3 size: 14 residues. CDR1 is MDHEN and CDR2 is SYDVKM in the germline V gene. V was pared by 5 bases and J by 4 bases, with 12 bases between. CDR3 region: CASSPPMGGNTIYF. The CDR3 coding sequence is TGTGCCAGCAGTCCTCCGATGGGAGGAAACACCATATATTTT.

The CDR3 DNA reads as TGTGCCAGCAGTCCGGGGGCTATCACAGATACGCAGTATTTT. It specifies CASSPGAITDTQYF. This chain connects TRBV7-9 to TRBJ2-3; perhaps D is TRBD1 or TRBD2 (6 bases each). Trimming shortened V by 6 bases and J by 2 bases, and 12 bases separated the two germline ends. Germline CDR1 reads SEHNR; CDR2 reads FQNEAQ (reference sequence). This CDR3 is 14 amino acids long.

The chain combines TRBV19 with TRBJ2-6, with D uncertain. The CDR3 is 15 amino acids. Germline V lookup: CDR1 LNHDA, CDR2 SQIVND (reference sequence). Trimming took 6 bases from V and 4 from J, leaving 13 bases between them. This CDR3 reads CASRADSWGANVLTF. The CDR3 region has the DNA TGTGCCAGTAGGGCGGATAGCTGGGGGGCCAACGTCCTGACTTTC.

The chain links TRBV6-1 to TRBJ1-2; D not certain. The CDR3 length is 13 residues. Germline lookup yields CDR1 MNHNS and CDR2 SASEGT. The V end lost 3 bases, the J end lost 4 bases, and 9 bases lay between the germline ends. CDR3 protein: CASSDTAAYGYTF. The CDR3 DNA sequence: TGTGCCAGCAGTGACACAGCGGCCTATGGCTACACCTTC.

The rearrangement links TRBV28 to TRBJ1-1; D gene ambiguous. Trimming took off 8 bases at V and 4 bases at J, with 11 bases between the two ends. Germline V CDR1 and CDR2: MDHEN, SYDVKM. The CDR3 totals 12 residues. This chain's CDR3 is CASGTRFTEAFF. The CDR3 DNA reads as TGTGCCAGCGGAACACGATTCACTGAAGCTTTCTTT.